This entry lists 25 T cell receptor beta chains sequenced from one sample in a study of cytomegalovirus exposure and HLA in healthy donors. The PCR made use of 60 Vbeta and 13 Jbeta primers. Clones were read by immunoSEQ multiplex PCR, and TCRdb kept only the in-frame ones, dropping some. The sample lists 200,000 to 250,000 clones; around 80% were seen once. What was sequenced was PBMCs. These receptors were taken from a woman in her sixties or seventies in good health and CMV-seropositive.

The sample holds a few counts of this clone. V usage is TRBV2 and J usage is TRBJ2-5; the D gene is possibly TRBD2 (6 bases). V gave up 2 bases and J gave up 6 bases, with 19 bases separating them. The CDR3 extends over 16 amino acids. CDR1 and CDR2 (germline): SNHLY, FYNNEI. CDR3 sequence: CASSERSASGRKTQYF. The CDR3 DNA sequence: TGTGCCAGCAGTGAAAGGTCGGCTAGTGGGAGGAAGACCCAGTACTTC.

The chain employs TRBV29-1 and TRBJ2-5; tentatively, D is TRBD1 (6 bases). V was pared by 7 bases and J by 2 bases, with 11 bases between. The germline CDR1 and CDR2 sequences are SQVTM and ANQGSEA. This CDR3 contains 12 residues. This CDR3 is CSANQGQETQYF. The CDR3 DNA follows: TGCAGCGCCAATCAGGGGCAAGAGACCCAGTACTTC.

V gene TRBV28 combines with J gene TRBJ2-1, with 9 bases matching TRBD1. V dropped 6 bases and J dropped 3; count of bases not matched to a gene: 9. CDR1 is MDHEN, CDR2 SYDVKM, per germline. The CDR3 covers 16 residues. CDR3 in amino acids: CASRFVTGGYYNEQFF. CDR3 in DNA: TGTGCCAGCAGATTTGTGACAGGGGGTTACTACAATGAGCAGTTCTTC.

The chain has TRBV2 and TRBJ2-1; D call uncertain. CDR1 and CDR2 (germline): SNHLY, FYNNEI. The CDR3 length is 15 residues. V was shortened by 6 bases and J by 0 bases, with 12 bases between the two germline ends. CDR3 in DNA: TGTGCCAGCAGAAAAGATGAGAGCTCCTACAATGAGCAGTTCTTC. This sequence encodes CASRKDESSYNEQFF.

This chain connects TRBV7-3 to TRBJ1-6; TRBD1 matches at 7 bases. Germline V gene lookup returns CDR1 SGHTA and CDR2 FQGTGA. The V gene end was trimmed by 5 bases and the J gene end by 4 bases; junction bases not matched to a gene: 8. This CDR3 spans 16 amino acids. This chain's CDR3 is CASSAQGTGYNSPLHF. For the CDR3, the DNA is TGTGCCAGCAGCGCACAGGGGACGGGGTATAATTCACCCCTCCACTTT.

The CDR3 DNA reads TGTGCCAGCAGCTTAGATAGGGTTCGGAGGAAAGAGACCCAGTACTTC. Its protein is CASSLDRVRRKETQYF. The rearrangement joins TRBV7-9 to TRBJ2-5, with D maybe TRBD2 (5 bases). The CDR3 runs to 16 residues. Germline CDR1 is SEHNR and CDR2 is FQNEAQ (reference sequence). V was clipped by 1 base and J by 3 bases, with 15 bases between them.

V gene TRBV5-1 combines with J gene TRBJ1-6; D perhaps matches TRBD1 (6 bases). Trimming took 7 bases from V and 10 from J, leaving 27 bases between them. CDR3 size: 17 residues. From germline, CDR1 is SGHRS and CDR2 YFSETQ. CDR3 region: CASPIVSGAARRSPLHF. CDR3 sequence (DNA): TGCGCCAGCCCCATCGTTTCAGGGGCAGCCCGTAGATCACCCCTCCACTTT.

This rearrangement joins TRBV11-2 to TRBJ1-1; no firm D call. The germline CDR1 and CDR2 sequences are SGHAT and FQNNGV. The V end lost 6 bases, the J end lost 1 base, and 12 bases lay between the germline ends. CDR3 size: 14 residues. As DNA, the CDR3 is TGTGCCAGCAGTCCCTCCCTCGGGAACACTGAAGCTTTCTTT. It codes for CASSPSLGNTEAFF.

The chain uses TRBV2 and TRBJ2-7; TRBD2 might be the D (6 bases). The CDR3 loop spans 15 amino acids. Germline V gene data show CDR1 as SNHLY and CDR2 as FYNNEI. With 5 bases removed from V and 2 bases from J, the gap between germline ends came to 16 bases. CDR3 in amino acids: CASSNPGTGTYEQYF. CDR3 bases: TGTGCCAGCAGTAACCCCGGGACTGGAACCTACGAGCAGTACTTC.

J is TRBJ1-5 and V is TRBV7-2; D is possibly TRBD1 (5 bases). The V end was cut by 4 bases, the J end by 7 bases, with 8 bases between. In germline, CDR1 is SGHTA, CDR2 FQGNSA. The CDR3 covers 12 residues. CDR3: CASSWGEQPQHF. The DNA for the CDR3 is TGTGCCAGCAGCTGGGGGGAGCAGCCCCAGCATTTT.

J is TRBJ2-3 and V is TRBV28; 11 positions agree with TRBD2. Germline CDR1 is MDHEN and CDR2 is SYDVKM. The CDR3 has 18 amino acids. V dropped 5 bases and J dropped 2; count of bases not matched to a gene: 12. The CDR3 DNA sequence: TGTGCCAGCAGTCCTTTCGGTACTAGCGGGGGCCTCACAGATACGCAGTATTTT. Protein sequence: CASSPFGTSGGLTDTQYF. Together with reference TRBV28 and TRBJ2-3, the CDR3 gives the full variable domain: DVKVTQSSRYLVKRTGEKVFLECVQDMDHENMFWYRQDPGLGLRLIYFSYDVKMKEKGDIPEGYSVSREKKERFSLILESASTNQTSMYLCASSPFGTSGGLTDTQYFGPGTRLTVL.

This sequence joins TRBV7-9 and TRBJ2-3; perhaps TRBD2 as D (5 bases). CDR1 SEHNR and CDR2 FQNEAQ come from the germline V gene (reference sequence). Trimming shortened V by 5 bases and J by 0 bases, and 15 bases separated the two germline ends. The CDR3 spans 16 residues. CDR3 amino acids: CASSPRGGVSTDTQYF. The CDR3 DNA reads TGTGCCAGCAGCCCCCGGGGTGGGGTGAGCACAGATACGCAGTATTTT.

This sequence joins TRBV27 and TRBJ2-7; no reliable D call. Trimming pared 2 bases from V and 2 bases from J, leaving 7 bases between. CDR3 length: 13 residues. In germline, CDR1 is MNHEY, CDR2 SMNVEV (reference sequence). CDR3 nucleotide sequence: TGTGCCAGCAGTTTAGGCCAGACCTACGAGCAGTACTTC. Its translation is CASSLGQTYEQYF.

J is TRBJ2-7 and V is TRBV19; D is unresolved. The CDR3 consists of 13 residues. Germline V lookup: CDR1 LNHDA, CDR2 SQIVND (reference sequence). With 3 bases removed from V and 0 bases from J, the gap between germline ends came to 6 bases. The DNA for the CDR3 is TGTGCCAGTAGTATGTCCTACTCCTACGAGCAGTACTTC. Translating it yields CASSMSYSYEQYF.

This sequence joins TRBV7-6 and TRBJ1-2, with 9 bases lining up with TRBD1. This CDR3 has 16 residues. Germline V lookup: CDR1 SGHVS, CDR2 FNYEAQ. With 5 bases clipped from V and 4 bases from J, the junction kept 11 bases outside the gene matches. The DNA of the CDR3 is TGTGCCAGCAGCGCCCCCGGGACAGGGTTTATCTATGGCTACACCTTC. Translating gives CASSAPGTGFIYGYTF. The variable domain in full, with the rest retrieved from reference TRBV7-6 and TRBJ1-2, is GAGVSQSPRYKVTKRGQDVALRCDPISGHVSLYWYRQALGQGPEFLTYFNYEAQQDKSGLPNDRFSAERPEGSISTLTIQRTEQRDSAMYRCASSAPGTGFIYGYTFGSGTRLTVV.

With respect to this clone: The conserved phenylalanine or tryptophan normally closing the CDR3 is absent here, so this likely arose from a read error. This rearrangement joins TRBV6-1 to TRBJ2-7; TRBD1 agrees at 7 bases. V gave up 8 bases and J gave up 6 bases; unmatched junction bases: 7. Per the germline V gene, CDR1 is MNHNS and CDR2 is SASEGT. The CDR3 has 12 residues. CDR3 coding DNA: TGTGCCAGCGGGTTAACAGGGGTCGAGCAGTACTCC. This sequence encodes CASGLTGVEQYS.

The chain couples TRBV2 to TRBJ1-4; D call uncertain. V was pared by 5 bases and J by 0 bases, with 7 bases between. Germline CDR1 is SNHLY and CDR2 is FYNNEI. The CDR3 contains 14 residues. CDR3 in amino acids: CASSNYATNEKLFF. The DNA for the CDR3 is TGTGCCAGCAGTAACTATGCAACTAATGAAAAACTGTTTTTT. Full variable domain (missing parts from reference TRBV2 and TRBJ1-4): EPEVTQTPSHQVTQMGQEVILRCVPISNHLYFYWYRQILGQKVEFLVSFYNNEISEKSEIFDDQFSVERPDGSNFTLKIRSTKLEDSAMYFCASSNYATNEKLFFGSGTQLSVL.

This clone appeared once. V is TRBV27 and J is TRBJ2-1; D might be TRBD2 (5 bases). Germline V gene data show CDR1 as MNHEY and CDR2 as SMNVEV (reference sequence). V lost 4 bases and J 9 bases, leaving 13 bases between the germline ends. The CDR3 is 13 residues long. CDR3 nucleotides: TGTGCCAGCAGTTCCCCTGAAGGGAGTGAGCAGTTCTTC. This encodes CASSSPEGSEQFF.

The rearrangement links TRBV9 to TRBJ2-3; 8 bases align to TRBD2. The junction had 12 bases not matched to a gene; V was cut back by 0 bases and J by 6 bases. The CDR3 length is 17 residues. Germline V gene sequence: CDR1 SGDLS, CDR2 YYNGEE. The CDR3: CASSVGGGFSVVDTQYF. The CDR3 coding sequence is TGTGCCAGCAGCGTAGGCGGGGGGTTCAGTGTCGTGGATACGCAGTATTTT. Filled out from reference TRBV9 and TRBJ2-3, the complete variable domain reads DSGVTQTPKHLITATGQRVTLRCSPRSGDLSVYWYQQSLDQGLQFLIQYYNGEERAKGNILERFSAQQFPDLHSELNLSSLELGDSALYFCASSVGGGFSVVDTQYFGPGTRLTVL.

This clone has more than one count but fewer than ten. The chain uses TRBV5-4 and TRBJ2-6, with 8 bases that match TRBD1. With V trimmed by 4 bases and J by 0 bases, 6 bases remained unmatched. CDR1 SGHNT and CDR2 YYREEE come from the germline V gene (reference sequence). The CDR3 runs to 17 residues. The CDR3 sequence: CASSPGQAPSGANVLTF. In nucleotides, the CDR3 is TGTGCCAGCAGCCCGGGACAGGCACCCTCTGGGGCCAACGTCCTGACTTTC.

The gene calls are TRBV20-1 and TRBJ1-2; D is uncertain. V lost 6 bases, J lost 9 bases, and 14 bases lay in between. Germline V gene sequence: CDR1 DFQATT, CDR2 SNEGSKA (reference sequence). This CDR3 has 11 residues. This CDR3 reads CSASEIASYTF. DNA for the CDR3: TGCAGTGCCTCCGAGATCGCGAGCTACACCTTC.

J is TRBJ2-6 and V is TRBV2, with 7 nucleotides matching TRBD1. V gave up 10 bases and J gave up 0 bases; unmatched junction bases: 6. The CDR3 is 15 amino acids. CDR1 and CDR2 from the germline V gene are SNHLY and FYNNEI. Here the CDR3 reads CATETGNSGANVLTF. CDR3 DNA: TGTGCCACAGAGACAGGGAACTCTGGGGCCAACGTCCTGACTTTC.

The chain carries TRBV7-8 and TRBJ2-7; 7 nucleotides match TRBD1. Germline V CDR1 and CDR2: SGHVS, FQNEAQ. The CDR3 has 15 amino acids. The V segment lost 2 bases and the J segment 2 bases; nucleotides outside the gene matches: 6. This chain's CDR3 is CASSLRPGQPYEQYF. CDR3 DNA: TGTGCCAGCAGCTTACGCCCGGGACAGCCCTACGAGCAGTACTTC.

This clone has only one observation. The chain joins TRBV6-6 to TRBJ1-2, with TRBD1 matching over 10 bases. The CDR3 runs 16 residues. Germline V gene data show CDR1 as MNHNY and CDR2 as SVGAGI (reference sequence). Losses at the gene ends were 6 bases for V and 4 bases for J; bases not matched to a gene: 11. Here the CDR3 reads CASRDLTGGASYGYTF. As DNA, the CDR3 is TGTGCCAGCAGGGACTTGACAGGGGGCGCGAGCTATGGCTACACCTTC.

This clone was recorded a few times. The chain combines TRBV5-4 with TRBJ2-5, with 8 positions matching TRBD2. Germline V gene lookup returns CDR1 SGHNT and CDR2 YYREEE (reference sequence). The V and J ends lost 9 bases and 5 bases, in that order; junction bases with no gene match: 9. This CDR3 has 13 residues. This CDR3 reads CAILLGGEETQYF. In nucleotides, the CDR3 is TGTGCCATCCTACTCGGGGGGGAGGAGACCCAGTACTTC.